Each of the 8 T cell receptor beta chains below was sequenced from the same sample in a study of T cells expressing NK-cell markers. TCRdb re-called the 5' RACE reads and shows each CDR3 protein once, DNA omitted. Here the sample table reports around 1,300 distinct CDR3 sequences. The sample taken for sequencing was blood T cells: a sorted CD56 or NKG2C T cell subset, CD4+ or CD8+ T cells, or bulk PBMC T cells (not recorded which). The receptors shown here come from a woman aged 18-30 years in good health.

By frequency, this clonotype registers medium-sized. The chain joins TRBV5-1 to TRBJ2-7. The germline CDR1 and CDR2 sequences are SGHRS and YFSETQ. CDR3 length equals 13 residues. The CDR3 loop is CASRGSLYYEQYF. The full variable domain, rest sourced from reference TRBV5-1 and TRBJ2-7, is KAGVTQTPRYLIKTRGQQVTLSCSPISGHRSVSWYQQTPGQGLQFLFEYFSETQRNKGNFPGRFSGRQFSNSRSEMNVSTLELGDSALYLCASRGSLYYEQYFGPGTRLTVT.

This clonotype is identified as medium-sized from frequency. The chain uses TRBV29-1 and TRBJ2-2; TCRdb designates TRBD1, a call that cannot be tested without DNA. This CDR3 has 14 amino acids. Germline CDR1 SQVTM, CDR2 ANQGSEA. The CDR3 here is CSVVGDRGTGELFF.

By frequency, this clonotype registers medium-sized (0.01 to 0.1%). CDR3 amino acids: CSVAAGVSHYNEQFF. The rearrangement uses TRBV29-1 and TRBJ2-1; TCRdb's D call of TRBD1 is untestable without DNA. The germline V gene encodes CDR1 SQVTM and CDR2 ANQGSEA. The CDR3 consists of 15 residues.

J is TRBJ1-1 and V is TRBV5-5; TCRdb reports TRBD1, a call that lacks DNA to check it against. Germline values: CDR1 SGHKS, CDR2 YYEKEE (reference sequence). The CDR3 covers 15 residues. The CDR3 region is CASSFHRGEGTEAFF.

This clonotype registers medium-sized by frequency. The chain carries TRBV7-3 and TRBJ2-2. CDR3 length: 12 amino acids. Per the germline V gene, CDR1 is SGHTA and CDR2 is FQGTGA. This CDR3 is CASRPPHGELFF.

The gene calls are TRBV10-2 and TRBJ2-7. Germline V lookup: CDR1 WSHSY, CDR2 SAAADI. The CDR3 spans 15 residues. The CDR3 loop is CASEVRGRTLIEQYF.

This clonotype shows up as medium-sized by frequency. The chain is built from TRBV6-1 and TRBJ2-7; the TCRdb D gene call, TRBD1, has no DNA to confirm it. Germline V gives CDR1 MNHNS, CDR2 SASEGT. This CDR3 has 16 residues. The CDR3 is CASSEVVDRGRHEQYF.

This clonotype registers medium-sized by frequency. The chain combines TRBV27 with TRBJ2-7; the TCRdb D gene call, TRBD1, has no DNA to confirm it. This CDR3 is 18 amino acids long. Germline CDR1 reads MNHEY; CDR2 reads SMNVEV (reference sequence). CDR3 region: CASSPHPLDRGGGDEQYF.